This TCR beta chain stems from a study of type 1 regulatory T cells (dated by TCRdb to the early 2020s). A note on the overall study: The study characterized an in vitro protocol that generated a Tr1-enriched, alloantigen-specific CD4 T cell product named T-allo10. Patients with hematological malignancies who were receiving allogeneic hematopoietic stem cell transplantation were the group in which T-allo10 was being clinically evaluated.

Trimming leaves V shorter by 6 bases and J shorter by 5 bases, with the junction holding 4 bases beyond the gene matches. Measured from the cysteine to the phenylalanine, the CDR3 is 13 residues long. CDR3 DNA only is kept here, 39 bases in frame from base 1. Per the germline V gene, SGHTA is the CDR1 and FQGNSA is the CDR2. This clonotype has more than one count but fewer than ten. This clone's antigen is unknown. Within one base of it there is no much larger clone, and no base qualities were kept. The run used an Illumina MiSeq. Using fastp trimming at Q25 and MiXCR clonotype assembly, TCRdb reanalyzed the public sequencing data and kept in-frame beta chains. Each record represents a unique CDR3 protein, reported with the most common genes and DNA among its rows. The sample table lists 15,000 or so distinct CDR3 sequences, approximately 15% of them with a count of one. The ten largest clones add up to about 16% of the sample.

The clonotype originates from a human donor in good health. Input material: cultured T cells, either the whole culture or a sorted T cell fraction (not recorded which). Recombination joined TRBV7-2 with TRBJ1-1, with TRBD1 matching 9 junction bases. In nucleotides, the sequence is TGTGCCAGCAGGAGACAGGGGGGGACTGAAGCTTTCTTT. The encoded protein is CASRRQGGTEAFF.